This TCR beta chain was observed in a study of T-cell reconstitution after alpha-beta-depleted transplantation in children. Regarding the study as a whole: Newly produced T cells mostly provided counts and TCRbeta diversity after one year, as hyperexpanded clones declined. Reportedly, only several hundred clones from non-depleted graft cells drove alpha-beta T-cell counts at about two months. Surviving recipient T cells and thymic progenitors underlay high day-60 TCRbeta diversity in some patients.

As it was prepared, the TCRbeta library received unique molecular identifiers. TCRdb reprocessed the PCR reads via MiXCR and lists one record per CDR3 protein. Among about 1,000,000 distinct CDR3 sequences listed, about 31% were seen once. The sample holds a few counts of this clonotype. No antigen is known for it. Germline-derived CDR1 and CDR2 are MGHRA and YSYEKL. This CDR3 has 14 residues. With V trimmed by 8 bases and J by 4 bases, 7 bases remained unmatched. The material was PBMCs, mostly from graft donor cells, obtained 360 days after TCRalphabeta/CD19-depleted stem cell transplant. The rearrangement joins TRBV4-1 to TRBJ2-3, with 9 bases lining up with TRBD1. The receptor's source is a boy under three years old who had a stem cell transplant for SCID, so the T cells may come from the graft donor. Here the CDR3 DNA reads TGCGCCAGCTCGACAGGGGGAGCCCCAGATACGCAGTATTTT. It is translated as CASSTGGAPDTQYF.